The 14 T cell receptor beta chains below all came from one sample that was sequenced in a study of identical twins. TCRdb used MiXCR to reprocess the 5' RACE reads, holding one entry per CDR3 protein. The repertoire holds some 500,000 distinct CDR3 sequences, with just under 10% as singletons. Separately, the same data were catalogued under a study of yellow fever vaccine responses in identical twins.

Sequencing used PBMCs. The receptors originated from a woman younger than 30 in good health.

The V and J genes are TRBV7-2 and TRBJ1-2; weak D call: TRBD1 (5 bases). CDR1 is SGHTA, CDR2 FQGNSA, per germline. V shed 6 bases and J shed 4 bases, with 18 bases lying between them. The CDR3 sequence is 15 residues long. CDR3 bases: TGTGCCAGCAGTTTCGGCCTGAGGGGTAGCTATGGCTACACCTTC. This translates into CASSFGLRGSYGYTF.

The genes are TRBV7-9 and TRBJ1-1, with 7 bases lining up with TRBD1. Germline CDR1 SEHNR, CDR2 FQNEAQ (reference sequence). The CDR3 runs 14 residues. Trimming took 6 bases from V and 5 from J; bases not matched to a gene: 9. For the CDR3, the DNA is TGTGCCAGCAGACCACAGGGGCGGGGTACTGAAGCTTTCTTT. Translating gives CASRPQGRGTEAFF.

The gene calls are TRBV2 and TRBJ2-7; D unclear. The CDR3 runs 12 residues. Between the trimmed V and J ends, which lost 6 bases and 6 bases, there was a span of 12 bases. Germline V CDR1 and CDR2: SNHLY, FYNNEI. The CDR3 DNA is TGTGCCAGCAGCGAATACAAGGGCGAGCAGTACTTC. Translated, it gives CASSEYKGEQYF.

The genes are TRBV4-3 and TRBJ2-7; a weak D match, TRBD2 (6 bases). The CDR3 loop spans 15 amino acids. The germline V and J ends were trimmed by 2 bases and 9 bases, with 20 bases remaining between them. In germline, CDR1 is LGHNA, CDR2 YSLEER. In DNA form, the CDR3 reads TGCGCCAGCAGCCAAACACCAACGTCTAGCGAGAGGCAGTACTTC. This gives the protein CASSQTPTSSERQYF.

The table lists this clonotype with many counts. This chain links TRBV7-9 with TRBJ2-5; D remains unclear. Germline loops: CDR1 SEHNR, CDR2 FQNEAQ (reference sequence). The CDR3 totals 10 residues. CDR3 region: CAWVGETQYF. The CDR3 DNA reads as TGTGCGTGGGTTGGGGAGACCCAGTACTTC. The full variable domain, its missing parts supplied by reference TRBV7-9 and TRBJ2-5, is DTGVSQNPRHKITKRGQNVTFRCDPISEHNRLYWYRQTLGQGPEFLTYFQNEAQLEKSRLLSDRFSAERPKGSFSTLEIQRTEQGDSAMYLCAWVGETQYFGPGTRLLVL.

The rearrangement joins TRBV20-1 to TRBJ2-2; no firm D call. The CDR3 is 13 amino acids. Per germline, CDR1 DFQATT and CDR2 SNEGSKA (reference sequence). Trimming pared 6 bases from V and 2 bases from J, leaving 10 bases between. This chain's CDR3 is CSALRLNTGELFF. The CDR3 DNA reads as TGCAGTGCGCTCCGCCTCAACACCGGGGAGCTGTTTTTT.

This clonotype has at least ten counts. This chain connects TRBV20-1 to TRBJ2-7; 8 bases match TRBD2. CDR3 length: 13 residues. J gave up 3 bases and V 2 bases, and 3 bases lay outside the gene matches. Germline V gene lookup returns CDR1 DFQATT and CDR2 SNEGSKA (reference sequence). In DNA form, the CDR3 reads TGCAGTGCTAGACGGGAGGGAAACTACGAGCAGTACTTC. Translated: CSARREGNYEQYF.

The chain employs TRBV20-1 and TRBJ2-7; 9 bases agree with TRBD2. V was pared by 3 bases and J by 4 bases, with 4 bases of the junction left unmatched. The CDR3 contains 13 residues. Germline loops: CDR1 DFQATT, CDR2 SNEGSKA (reference sequence). The DNA for the CDR3 is TGCAGTGCTAGCGGGACTAGCTTGTACGAGCAGTACTTC. Its translation is CSASGTSLYEQYF.

The chain couples TRBV23-1 to TRBJ2-1, with 11 bases aligning to TRBD1. TRBV23-1 is noted as an ORF with a role that remains uncertain. The ends lost 3 bases at V and 8 bases at J; junction bases unmatched: 6. This CDR3 comprises 15 residues. The CDR3 sequence is CASSHPGTGGHEQFF. The DNA of the CDR3 is TGCGCCAGCAGTCATCCCGGGACAGGGGGTCATGAGCAGTTCTTC.

This clonotype was picked up many times. The chain joins TRBV2 to TRBJ1-5; no definite D call. CDR3 length equals 14 residues. V was cut by 6 bases and J by 1 base, with 10 bases left in between. Germline V gene lookup returns CDR1 SNHLY and CDR2 FYNNEI. CDR3 region: CASRTGLSNQPQHF. DNA of the CDR3: TGTGCCAGCAGAACCGGACTGAGCAATCAGCCCCAGCATTTT.

This clonotype has a handful of counts. The rearrangement uses TRBV29-1 and TRBJ2-3, with TRBD2 matching 7 bases. With 4 bases clipped from V and 0 bases from J, the junction kept 4 bases outside the gene matches. Germline V gene lookup returns CDR1 SQVTM and CDR2 ANQGSEA. The CDR3 consists of 14 residues. The CDR3, as DNA: TGCAGCGTTGGGCTAGCGGCTAGCACAGATACGCAGTATTTT. Protein: CSVGLAASTDTQYF.

The V and J genes are TRBV11-2 and TRBJ1-2; weak D call: TRBD1 (5 bases). Germline assignment: CDR1 SGHAT and CDR2 FQNNGV. The CDR3 is 14 residues long. Trimming removed 0 bases from V and 8 bases from J, with 13 bases in between. CDR3 protein: CASSLDIGVRGYTF. The DNA for the CDR3 is TGTGCCAGCAGCTTAGATATAGGGGTACGGGGCTACACCTTC.

J is TRBJ1-5 and V is TRBV10-1; no clear D gene. The V gene's germline CDR1 is WNHNN and CDR2 SYGVQD (reference sequence). The CDR3 is made up of 14 amino acids. Trimming removed 0 bases from V and 7 bases from J, with 10 bases in between. This chain's CDR3 is CASSESGIFQPQHF. CDR3 nucleotides: TGCGCCAGCAGTGAGTCGGGGATTTTCCAGCCCCAGCATTTT.

Ten or more counts support this clonotype. In DNA, the CDR3 is TGTGCCAGCAGCCCGGGCACACCCCTTACTACGATCGAGCAGTACTTC. It specifies CASSPGTPLTTIEQYF. The chain carries TRBV7-8 and TRBJ2-7; D unclear. Looked up from germline, CDR1 is SGHVS and CDR2 is FQNEAQ. Trimming took 5 bases from V and 6 from J, leaving 23 bases between them. CDR3 size: 16 residues.